These T cell receptor beta chains were read from a single sample in a study of T cell repertoires in cytomegalovirus infection. The antigens of these receptors remain unknown. TCRdb processed the reads anew with MiXCR; each CDR3 protein has one entry. The repertoire includes around 710,000 distinct CDR3 sequences, 25% to 30% of them detected once, and approximately 14% sits in the top ten. This specimen was cultured CD8+ T cells from PBMCs, taken from culture after CMV antigen stimulation. The receptors come from a human donor in good health (CMV status not recorded). Some clones in this sample may be carry-over from other donors' samples. Each CDR3 is given with its conserved first and last residue. A D gene is named only where the DNA matches it firmly. Size is omitted from some rows. Given values are once, few, many or a class for expanded clones.

J gene: TRBJ2-3; V gene: TRBV6-1; D gene: TRBD2; clone size: few; CDR3 DNA: TGTGCCAGCAGTGAAGCGCCTACAGGGACTAGCGGGGGAACAGATACGCAGTATTTT; CDR3 protein: CASSEAPTGTSGGTDTQYF
J gene: TRBJ2-3; V gene: TRBV7-8; D gene: NA; clone size: many; CDR3 DNA: TGTGCCAGCAGCTTAGACAGCTATAAGTCGACAGATACGCAGTATTTT; CDR3 protein: CASSLDSYKSTDTQYF
J gene: TRBJ1-5; V gene: TRBV12-3/TRBV12-4; D gene: NA; clone size: many; CDR3 DNA: TGTGCCAGCAGCTTGGGAGCCGGGGCTAGCAATCAGCCCCAGCATTTT; CDR3 protein: CASSLGAGASNQPQHF
J gene: TRBJ2-4; V gene: TRBV5-4; D gene: TRBD2; clone size: NA; CDR3 DNA: TGTGCCAGCAGGCCTGAGCGGGGGGTCATAAACATTCAGTACTTC; CDR3 protein: CASRPERGVINIQYF
J gene: TRBJ1-2; V gene: TRBV29-1; D gene: NA; clone size: NA; CDR3 DNA: TGCAGCGTTGAGGAGCAGCGGCCCTGGGGCTACACCTTC; CDR3 protein: CSVEEQRPWGYTF
J gene: TRBJ1-1; V gene: TRBV7-9; D gene: NA; clone size: many; CDR3 DNA: TGTGCCAGCAGCTTAGCTTACACTGAAGCTTTCTTT; CDR3 protein: CASSLAYTEAFF
J gene: TRBJ2-1; V gene: TRBV4-1; D gene: TRBD1; clone size: few; CDR3 DNA: TGCGCCAGCAGCCAAGGTATACAGGGGGTCTCCTACAATGAGCAGTTCTTC; CDR3 protein: CASSQGIQGVSYNEQFF
J gene: TRBJ1-2; V gene: TRBV24-1; D gene: NA; clone size: few; CDR3 DNA: TGTGCCACCAGTGATCGGTCGACAGGTAGTAACTATGGCTACACCTTC; CDR3 protein: CATSDRSTGSNYGYTF
J gene: TRBJ2-2; V gene: TRBV4-1; D gene: NA; clone size: NA; CDR3 DNA: TGCGCCAGCAGCCCTTCTTCGGGGGACCCCCTGAACACCGGGGAGCTGTTTTTT; CDR3 protein: CASSPSSGDPLNTGELFF
J gene: TRBJ2-1; V gene: TRBV10-2; D gene: NA; clone size: NA; CDR3 DNA: TGCGCCAGCAGCGAAATGGGGGTTGGCTCCTACAATGAGCAGTTCTTC; CDR3 protein: CASSEMGVGSYNEQFF